The 15 T cell receptor beta chains reported below all come from one sample, sequenced in a study of T cells of healthy individuals. From the 5' RACE reads, TCRdb called clonotypes with MiXCR, one entry per CDR3 protein. The table lists approximately 58,000 distinct CDR3 sequences, roughly 14% of them singletons. Receptors were obtained from a human donor in good health.

At least ten counts were recorded for this clonotype. The gene calls are TRBV20-1 and TRBJ1-1, with TRBD1 matching 7 bases. The CDR3 covers 13 residues. V was pared by 5 bases and J by 0 bases, with 3 bases of the junction left unmatched. The germline V gene encodes CDR1 DFQATT and CDR2 SNEGSKA (reference sequence). DNA of the CDR3: TGCAGTGCTCTGGGACAGCTGAACACTGAAGCTTTCTTT. As protein: CSALGQLNTEAFF.

This clonotype came up many times. The V gene is TRBV29-1, the J gene TRBJ2-1, with TRBD2 as a possible D gene (5 bases). V gave up 5 bases and J gave up 6 bases, with 17 bases separating them. Germline CDR1 reads SQVTM; CDR2 reads ANQGSEA. This CDR3 is built from 14 residues. In DNA form, the CDR3 reads TGCAGCGTTTCCTTTAAGCGGAGCGCCAATGAGCAGTTCTTC. This gives the protein CSVSFKRSANEQFF.

The chain carries TRBV12-3 or TRBV12-4 and TRBJ1-5; D uncertain. The CDR3 contains 14 residues. V lost 7 bases and J 9 bases, leaving 19 bases between the germline ends. As DNA, the CDR3 is TGTGCCAGCACCGCTGACCCTGGACGGGGGCCCCAGCATTTT. It codes for CASTADPGRGPQHF.

This clonotype was seen at least ten times. This chain joins TRBV10-3 and TRBJ1-1, with TRBD1 as a possible D gene (5 bases). V was clipped by 6 bases and J by 3 bases, with 17 bases between them. The CDR3 covers 15 residues. Per germline, CDR1 ENHRY and CDR2 SYGVKD. In DNA, the CDR3 is TGTGCCATCAGCCCTTCTGACAGTGCTCACACTGAAGCTTTCTTT. Residues: CAISPSDSAHTEAFF.

This clonotype was seen many times. The rearrangement joins TRBV7-3 to TRBJ2-2; 12 positions agree with TRBD2. V was clipped by 3 bases and J by 4 bases; unmatched bases: 9. Germline V gene sequence: CDR1 SGHTA, CDR2 FQGTGA. The CDR3 runs to 18 residues. CDR3 bases: TGTGCCAGCAGCTTGGTGGCTAGCGGGGGGGCGAGCACCGGGGAGCTGTTTTTT. Encoded protein: CASSLVASGGASTGELFF. The whole variable domain, filled in from reference TRBV7-3 and TRBJ2-2, reads GAGVSQTPSNKVTEKGKYVELRCDPISGHTALYWYRQSLGQGPEFLIYFQGTGAADDSGLPNDRFFAVRPEGSVSTLKIQRTERGDSAVYLCASSLVASGGASTGELFFGEGSRLTVL.

This clonotype was recorded many times. This chain connects TRBV18 to TRBJ2-3, with D possibly matching TRBD1 (5 bases). V was trimmed by 3 bases and J by 4 bases, leaving 14 bases between them. The length of the CDR3 is 15 residues. CDR1 is KGHSH, CDR2 LQKENI, per germline. The CDR3 DNA sequence: TGTGCCAGCTCACCCGGGCAGGGCGGTGCAGATACGCAGTATTTT. It translates to CASSPGQGGADTQYF. The full variable domain, with the rest looked up from reference TRBV18 and TRBJ2-3, is NAGVMQNPRHLVRRRGQEARLRCSPMKGHSHVYWYRQLPEEGLKFMVYLQKENIIDESGMPKERFSAEFPKEGPSILRIQQVVRGDSAAYFCASSPGQGGADTQYFGPGTRLTVL.

By share, this clonotype ranks as medium-sized. The chain joins TRBV20-1 to TRBJ1-4, with 9 bases identical to TRBD1. Germline CDR1 DFQATT, CDR2 SNEGSKA (reference sequence). J was trimmed by 0 bases and V by 4 bases; bases with no gene match: 15. The CDR3 runs to 19 residues. CDR3 in amino acids: CSAIRQGVNFVATNEKLFF. In DNA, the CDR3 is TGCAGTGCTATCCGACAGGGGGTCAATTTTGTTGCAACTAATGAAAAACTGTTTTTT.

A remark on this clonotype: Since a much larger clone is just one base distant, this may be a read error. J is TRBJ2-3 and V is TRBV7-2; tentative D call: TRBD2 (7 bases). This CDR3 is built from 13 residues. The V and J ends lost 6 bases and 5 bases respectively, with 12 bases between them. The germline V gene encodes CDR1 SGHTA and CDR2 FQGNSA. The CDR3 reads CASRSGGRDTQYF. The CDR3 DNA is TGTGCCAGCAGGTCGGGGGGCAGAGATACGCAGTATTTT.

The V gene is TRBV11-2, the J gene TRBJ1-4; TRBD1 matches 9 bases. Germline V gene lookup returns CDR1 SGHAT and CDR2 FQNNGV. V lost 5 bases, J lost 4 bases, and 5 bases stayed unmatched. The CDR3 contains 15 residues. The CDR3 DNA reads TGTGCCAGCAGCGCGGACAGGGGATTTAATGAAAAACTGTTTTTT. This sequence encodes CASSADRGFNEKLFF.

This clonotype was counted ten times or more. The CDR3 DNA sequence: TGTGCCAGCAGCGTAGGAGGGATTACCCCCCATGGCTACACCTTC. Its translation is CASSVGGITPHGYTF. The genes are TRBV9 and TRBJ1-2, with D unresolved. Germline lookup yields CDR1 SGDLS and CDR2 YYNGEE. This CDR3 has 15 amino acids. V was trimmed by 0 bases and J by 6 bases, leaving 15 bases between them. The full variable domain, in which reference TRBV9 and TRBJ1-2 provide the parts outside the CDR3, is DSGVTQTPKHLITATGQRVTLRCSPRSGDLSVYWYQQSLDQGLQFLIQYYNGEERAKGNILERFSAQQFPDLHSELNLSSLELGDSALYFCASSVGGITPHGYTFGSGTRLTVV.

This clonotype was detected many times. V usage is TRBV10-1 and J usage is TRBJ2-5; D possibly matches TRBD1 or TRBD2 (5 bases each). Trimming took 6 bases from V and 2 from J, leaving 10 bases between them. This CDR3 comprises 13 residues. CDR1 is WNHNN, CDR2 SYGVQD, per germline (reference sequence). CDR3: CASSGTPQETQYF. CDR3 bases: TGCGCCAGCAGCGGGACCCCTCAAGAGACCCAGTACTTC.

J is TRBJ2-5 and V is TRBV4-3, with D perhaps TRBD1 (5 bases). The CDR3 sequence is 17 residues long. CDR1 is LGHNA, CDR2 YSLEER, per germline. V shed 0 bases and J shed 0 bases, with 14 bases lying between them. The CDR3 region has the DNA TGCGCCAGCAGCCAAGATCTAGGCGTAGGGGACCAAGAGACCCAGTACTTC. Translating it yields CASSQDLGVGDQETQYF.

This clonotype was observed many times. The rearrangement uses TRBV4-1 and TRBJ2-1; D is possibly TRBD1 or TRBD2 (5 bases each). This CDR3 is built from 15 residues. Trimming took off 0 bases at V and 8 bases at J, with 14 bases between the two ends. The V gene's germline CDR1 is MGHRA and CDR2 YSYEKL. CDR3 region: CASSQEPGSTDEQFF. The DNA of the CDR3 is TGCGCCAGCAGCCAAGAACCGGGGTCGACAGATGAGCAGTTCTTC.

Judged by abundance, this clonotype is medium-sized. This rearrangement joins TRBV14 to TRBJ1-1, with D hard to call. V lost 5 bases, J lost 3 bases, and 10 bases lay in between. This CDR3 has 13 amino acids. Germline CDR1 is SGHDN and CDR2 is FVKESK. CDR3 in DNA: TGTGCCAGCAGCGCCCGCCGGGACACTGAAGCTTTCTTT. Translating it yields CASSARRDTEAFF.

This clonotype was counted at least ten times. This chain connects TRBV7-2 to TRBJ2-3; 8 bases line up with TRBD2. Germline V gene lookup returns CDR1 SGHTA and CDR2 FQGNSA. V dropped 5 bases and J dropped 6; count of bases not matched to a gene: 16. The CDR3 spans 17 residues. CDR3 residues: CASSLRGEAGVHDTQYF. The DNA for the CDR3 is TGTGCCAGCAGCCTGCGAGGGGAAGCGGGGGTCCATGATACGCAGTATTTT. Supplemented by reference TRBV7-2 and TRBJ2-3, the full variable domain reads GAGVSQSPSNKVTEKGKDVELRCDPISGHTALYWYRQSLGQGLEFLIYFQGNSAPDKSGLPSDRFSAERTGGSVSTLTIQRTQQEDSAVYLCASSLRGEAGVHDTQYFGPGTRLTVL.